The clone carrying this T cell receptor beta chain has just a few counts. Its cognate antigen is unknown. TCRdb reprocessed the 5' RACE reads via MiXCR and lists one record per CDR3 protein. This sample has some 350,000 distinct CDR3 sequences, with under 15% found just once. CDR1 is SGHTA, CDR2 FQGNSA, per germline. This CDR3 contains 14 residues. The ends were cut back, 3 bases at V and 5 bases at J, with 12 bases in the middle. This sample was taken from a study of T-cell memory formation after mild COVID-19. In the study overall: TCR clusters largely stayed donor specific.

Study-wide results and limits: Second-wave clones with a day 37 peak had unconfirmed SARS-CoV-2 specificity.

The chain is built from TRBV7-2 and TRBJ2-3; D tentatively fits TRBD1 or TRBD2 (6 bases each). The clonotype was recovered from a man younger than 30 who had mild COVID-19 (a few samples of this study predate the infection). Cell type and time point are not known. Sequencing was carried out using PBMCs or a T cell subset sorted from them (not recorded which). As DNA, the CDR3 is TGTGCCAGCAGCTTTGTTGGGGGGCTAGATACGCAGTATTTT. Protein sequence: CASSFVGGLDTQYF. The variable domain in full, completed from reference TRBV7-2 and TRBJ2-3, reads GAGVSQSPSNKVTEKGKDVELRCDPISGHTALYWYRQSLGQGLEFLIYFQGNSAPDKSGLPSDRFSAERTGGSVSTLTIQRTQQEDSAVYLCASSFVGGLDTQYFGPGTRLTVL.